Given below is one T cell receptor beta chain in context. Its antigen remains unidentified. Generated by immunoSEQ multiplex PCR, the TCRdb table keeps only in-frame clones and is missing some. This table has roughly 100,000 clones, just under 80% appearing once. These data originate in a study of PD-1 blockade in classical Hodgkin lymphoma. Whole-study results and caveats: Reports described newly diagnosed patients as having lower baseline TCR diversity than healthy donors. Patients were excluded if nivolumab began under 1 year after ASCT (the autologous transplant). CD4+ but not CD8+ TCR diversity rose significantly by C4D1.

Indicated time point: cycle 4 day 1 (C4D1), after around six weeks of nivolumab. Following autologous stem cell transplantation, relapse occurred in every patient, and exposure to brentuximab vedotin varied. V lost 6 bases and J lost 3, with 12 bases in between. Germline assignment: CDR1 SQVTM and CDR2 ANQGSEA. CDR3 length equals 12 residues. The rearrangement links TRBV29-1 to TRBJ2-7; perhaps TRBD1 as D (7 bases). This TCR came from a human donor with classical Hodgkin lymphoma. The specimen was peripheral blood mononuclear cells (PBMCs), collected before the fourth cycle of nivolumab. CDR3 nucleotides: TGCAGCGTGGGGGGACAGAGCTACGAGCAGTACTTC. Translation: CSVGGQSYEQYF.